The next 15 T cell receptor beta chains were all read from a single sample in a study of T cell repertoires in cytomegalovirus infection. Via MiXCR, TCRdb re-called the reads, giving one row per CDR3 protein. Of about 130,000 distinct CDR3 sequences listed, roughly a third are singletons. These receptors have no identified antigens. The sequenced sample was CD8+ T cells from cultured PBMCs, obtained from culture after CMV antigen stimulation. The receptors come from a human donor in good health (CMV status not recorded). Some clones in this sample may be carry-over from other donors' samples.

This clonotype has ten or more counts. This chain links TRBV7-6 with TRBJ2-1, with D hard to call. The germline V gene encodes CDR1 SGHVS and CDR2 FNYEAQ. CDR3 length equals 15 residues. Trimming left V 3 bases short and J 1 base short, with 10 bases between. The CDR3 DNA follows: TGTGCCAGCAGCTTCATCCTAAATTCCTACAATGAGCAGTTCTTC. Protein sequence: CASSFILNSYNEQFF.

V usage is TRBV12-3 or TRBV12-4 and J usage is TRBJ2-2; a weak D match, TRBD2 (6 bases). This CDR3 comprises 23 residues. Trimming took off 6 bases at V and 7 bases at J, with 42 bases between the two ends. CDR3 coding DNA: TGTGCCAGCAGCTTATTAAGTTCCCCCTTGAGGAGGGGACCCTCGGATCGGTACGGGGAGCTGTTTTTT. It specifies CASSLLSSPLRRGPSDRYGELFF.

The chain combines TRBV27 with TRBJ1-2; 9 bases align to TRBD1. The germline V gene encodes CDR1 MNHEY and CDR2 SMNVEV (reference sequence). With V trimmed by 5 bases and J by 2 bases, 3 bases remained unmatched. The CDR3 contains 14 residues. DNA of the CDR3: TGTGCCAGCAGTGTCACAGGGGGCAACTATGGCTACACCTTC. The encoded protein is CASSVTGGNYGYTF.

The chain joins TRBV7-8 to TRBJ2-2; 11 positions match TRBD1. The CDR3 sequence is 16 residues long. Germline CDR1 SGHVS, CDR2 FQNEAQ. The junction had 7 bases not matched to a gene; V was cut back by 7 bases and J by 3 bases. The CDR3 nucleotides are TGTGCCAGCAACTCAGGGACAGGGGGGGACACCGGGGAGCTGTTTTTT. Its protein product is CASNSGTGGDTGELFF.

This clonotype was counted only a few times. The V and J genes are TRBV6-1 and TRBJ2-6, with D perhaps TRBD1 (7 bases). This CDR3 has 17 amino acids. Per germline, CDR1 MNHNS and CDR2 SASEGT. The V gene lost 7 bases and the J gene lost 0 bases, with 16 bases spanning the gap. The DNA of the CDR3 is TGTGCCAGCATCGGGGGACAGATTTTCTCTGGGGCCAACGTCCTGACTTTC. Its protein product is CASIGGQIFSGANVLTF.

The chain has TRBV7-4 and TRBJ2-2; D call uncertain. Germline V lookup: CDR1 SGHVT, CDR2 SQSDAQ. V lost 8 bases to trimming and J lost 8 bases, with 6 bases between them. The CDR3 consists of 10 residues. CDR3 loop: CASPPGELFF. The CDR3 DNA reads TGTGCCAGCCCCCCAGGGGAGCTGTTTTTT.

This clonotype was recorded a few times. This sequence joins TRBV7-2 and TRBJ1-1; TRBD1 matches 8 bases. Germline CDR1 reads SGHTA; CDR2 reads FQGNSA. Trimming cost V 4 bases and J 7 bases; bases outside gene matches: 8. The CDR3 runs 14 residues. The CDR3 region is CASSSRPDRDEAFF. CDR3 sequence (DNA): TGTGCCAGCAGCTCCCGCCCGGACAGGGATGAAGCTTTCTTT.

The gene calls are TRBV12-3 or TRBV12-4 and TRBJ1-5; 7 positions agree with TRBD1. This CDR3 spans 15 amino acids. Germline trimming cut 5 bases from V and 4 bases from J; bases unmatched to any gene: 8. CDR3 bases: TGTGCCAGCAGTAATACGGGACAGTTAAATCAGCCCCAGCATTTT. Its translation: CASSNTGQLNQPQHF.

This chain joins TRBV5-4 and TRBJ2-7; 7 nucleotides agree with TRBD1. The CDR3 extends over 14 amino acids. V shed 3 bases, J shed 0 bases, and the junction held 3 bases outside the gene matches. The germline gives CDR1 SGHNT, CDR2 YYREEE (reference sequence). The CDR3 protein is CASSWDSLSYEQYF. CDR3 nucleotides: TGTGCCAGCAGCTGGGACAGTCTCTCCTACGAGCAGTACTTC.

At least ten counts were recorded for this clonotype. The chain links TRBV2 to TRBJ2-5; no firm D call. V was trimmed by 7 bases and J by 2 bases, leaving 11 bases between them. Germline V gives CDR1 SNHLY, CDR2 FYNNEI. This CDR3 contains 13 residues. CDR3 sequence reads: CASTVFIQETQYF. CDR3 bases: TGTGCCAGCACGGTCTTTATTCAAGAGACCCAGTACTTC.

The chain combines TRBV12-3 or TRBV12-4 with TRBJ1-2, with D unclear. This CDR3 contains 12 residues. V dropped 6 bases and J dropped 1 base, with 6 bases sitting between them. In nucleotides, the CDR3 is TGTGCCAGCAGCAGAATTAACTATGGCTACACCTTC. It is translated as CASSRINYGYTF.

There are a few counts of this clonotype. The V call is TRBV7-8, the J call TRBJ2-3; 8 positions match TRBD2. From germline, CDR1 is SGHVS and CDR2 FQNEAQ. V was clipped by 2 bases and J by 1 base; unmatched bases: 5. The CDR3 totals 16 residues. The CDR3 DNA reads TGTGCCAGCAGCTTATGGGGTAGCGGGGGCACAGATACGCAGTATTTT. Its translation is CASSLWGSGGTDTQYF.

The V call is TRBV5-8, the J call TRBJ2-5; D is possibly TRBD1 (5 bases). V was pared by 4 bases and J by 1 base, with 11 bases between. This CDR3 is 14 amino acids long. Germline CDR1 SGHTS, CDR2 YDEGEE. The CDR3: CASSHWTSQETQYF. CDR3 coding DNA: TGTGCCAGCAGCCACTGGACAAGCCAAGAGACCCAGTACTTC.

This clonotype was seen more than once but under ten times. This CDR3 reads CASVVRTGAGTEAFF. The CDR3 bases are TGTGCCAGTGTAGTAAGGACAGGGGCGGGCACTGAAGCTTTCTTT. The chain has TRBV6-6 and TRBJ1-1, with 9 bases identical to TRBD1. The junction had 12 bases not matched to a gene; V was cut back by 9 bases and J by 4 bases. The CDR3 has 15 amino acids. Germline-derived CDR1 and CDR2 are MNHNY and SVGAGI (reference sequence).

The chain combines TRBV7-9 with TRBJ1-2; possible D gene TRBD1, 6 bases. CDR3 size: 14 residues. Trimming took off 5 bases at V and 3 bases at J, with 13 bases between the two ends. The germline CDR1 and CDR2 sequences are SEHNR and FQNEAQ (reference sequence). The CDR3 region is CASSPTGEYYGYTF. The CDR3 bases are TGTGCCAGCAGCCCGACAGGCGAATACTATGGCTACACCTTC.